This T cell receptor (beta chain) was observed in a study of OX40 agonist ivuxolimab in advanced cancers. Clones were read by immunoSEQ multiplex PCR, and TCRdb kept only the in-frame ones, dropping some. Counted here are 90,000 to 100,000 clones, about 96% occurring once; the ten biggest clones make up about 2.1%. V lost 2 bases to trimming and J lost 7 bases, with 6 bases between them. Germline CDR1 and CDR2: MDHEN and SYDVKM. CDR3 length equals 13 residues. The chain employs TRBV28 and TRBJ1-6, with D uncertain. The sample consisted of CD4+ or CD8+ T cells sorted from blood, taken in a trial of the OX40 agonist ivuxolimab. The sequence derives from an adult with an advanced solid tumor such as melanoma, head and neck, liver or kidney cancer. This CDR3 reads CASSLAKNSPLHF. CDR3 bases: TGTGCCAGCAGTTTAGCCAAGAATTCACCCCTCCACTTT.